The 5 T cell receptor beta chains below come from one sample, sequenced in a study of shared clonotypes between healthy human individuals. Measured with immunoSEQ multiplex PCR; TCRdb has only the in-frame clones, and not every one. The table records about 1.4 million clones, about 96% of them present only once. Sequences were obtained from naive CD4+ T cells sorted from blood. Sample subset: CD45RA+ positively selected. These receptors all come from a man aged 30 to 39 in good health.

The chain employs TRBV6-5 and TRBJ2-5; 8 positions agree with TRBD1. There are 15 residues in the CDR3. The V gene end was trimmed by 8 bases and the J gene end by 7 bases; junction bases not matched to a gene: 15. CDR1 is MNHEY, CDR2 SVGAGI, per germline. The CDR3 coding sequence is TGTGCCAGCTCGAGACAGGGGATGGTTTCGGGGACCCAGTACTTC. This codes for CASSRQGMVSGTQYF.

The chain recombines TRBV2 with TRBJ1-2, with D unclear. This CDR3 spans 16 amino acids. Germline V gives CDR1 SNHLY, CDR2 FYNNEI. Trimming took off 7 bases at V and 5 bases at J, with 23 bases between the two ends. The CDR3 DNA reads TGTGCCAGCACCAGCGAAGGGCAACGGTCGTCTTATGGCTACACCTTC. Its translation: CASTSEGQRSSYGYTF.

The chain joins TRBV14 to TRBJ2-6; a possible D gene is TRBD2 (6 bases). The germline V gene encodes CDR1 SGHDN and CDR2 FVKESK. The germline V and J ends were trimmed by 3 bases and 0 bases, with 12 bases remaining between them. CDR3 size: 17 residues. The CDR3, as DNA: TGTGCCAGCAGCCACGATGGCGGGAACTCTGGGGCCAACGTCCTGACTTTC. This codes for CASSHDGGNSGANVLTF.

The V gene is TRBV7-3, the J gene TRBJ2-3; TRBD2 matches 11 bases. V lost 5 bases to trimming and J lost 4 bases; unmatched junction nucleotides: 8. There are 16 residues in the CDR3. CDR1 is SGHTA, CDR2 FQGTGA, per germline. CDR3: CASSPRSGRGSDTQYF. The CDR3 coding sequence is TGTGCCAGCAGCCCCCGTAGCGGGAGGGGATCAGATACGCAGTATTTT.

This chain connects TRBV28 to TRBJ2-7; D not certain. The CDR3 is made up of 14 amino acids. Deletions cut 6 bases from V and 4 bases from J, with 16 bases between. The germline V gene has CDR1 MDHEN and CDR2 SYDVKM. CDR3 coding DNA: TGTGCCAGCAGAGGGTTTCCAAGGTCTTACGAGCAGTACTTC. It yields the protein CASRGFPRSYEQYF.